Below are 31 T cell receptor beta chains sequenced from a single sample in a study of cytomegalovirus exposure and HLA in healthy donors. Primers: 60 Vbeta forward and 13 Jbeta reverse. The repertoire was sequenced with immunoSEQ multiplex PCR; TCRdb's copy has only in-frame clones and lacks some. The sample has around 180,000 clones; less than 75% are singletons. The specimen sequenced was PBMCs. These receptors all come from a girl aged 10-17 years in good health and CMV-seronegative.

This clone was seen a handful of times. V and J are TRBV7-9 and TRBJ1-3; D gene uncertain. Trimming removed 5 bases at V and 8 bases at J, with 22 bases between. The CDR3 consists of 16 residues. From germline, CDR1 is SEHNR and CDR2 FQNEAQ (reference sequence). The DNA for the CDR3 is TGTGCCAGCAGCCCCCACCTATTGCGGGAAGGAGACACCATATATTTT. This sequence encodes CASSPHLLREGDTIYF.

This chain joins TRBV19 and TRBJ2-3, with 7 bases aligning to TRBD1. The germline V gene encodes CDR1 LNHDA and CDR2 SQIVND (reference sequence). The junction had 11 bases not matched to a gene; V was cut back by 6 bases and J by 5 bases. This CDR3 region has 15 residues. CDR3 in amino acids: CASSSQGVSGDTQYF. For the CDR3, the DNA is TGTGCCAGTAGCTCCCAGGGGGTAAGCGGAGATACGCAGTATTTT.

The V and J genes are TRBV10-3 and TRBJ1-2; tentative D call: TRBD1 (5 bases). Between the trimmed V and J ends, which lost 3 bases and 4 bases, there was a span of 9 bases. The CDR3 consists of 13 residues. The V gene's germline CDR1 is ENHRY and CDR2 SYGVKD. CDR3 residues: CAISDPDSYGYTF. The CDR3 DNA reads as TGTGCCATCAGTGACCCTGACAGCTATGGCTACACCTTC.

The chain uses TRBV7-6 and TRBJ2-5; D may be TRBD2 (5 bases). Germline V gene lookup returns CDR1 SGHVS and CDR2 FNYEAQ. CDR3 length equals 13 residues. The V end lost 5 bases, the J end lost 4 bases, and 11 bases lay between the germline ends. The CDR3 protein is CASSIGSAETQYF. The CDR3 DNA follows: TGTGCCAGCAGCATCGGTAGCGCAGAGACCCAGTACTTC.

This clone was seen more than once but under ten times. V gene TRBV4-1 combines with J gene TRBJ1-4; TRBD1 might be the D (5 bases). V dropped 1 base and J dropped 4 bases, with 19 bases sitting between them. Germline V gene lookup returns CDR1 MGHRA and CDR2 YSYEKL. There are 18 residues in the CDR3. The CDR3 nucleotides are TGCGCCAGCAGCCAAGGCCCGGTGTGGAGGGGTATTAATGAAAAACTGTTTTTT. Its translation: CASSQGPVWRGINEKLFF.

The chain recombines TRBV11-2 with TRBJ1-2; unclear D gene. The CDR3 is 13 amino acids. Germline V lookup: CDR1 SGHAT, CDR2 FQNNGV. V lost 2 bases and J 6 bases, leaving 10 bases between the germline ends. The chain's CDR3 is CASSLTPRDGYTF. CDR3 DNA sequence: TGTGCCAGCAGCTTAACGCCTCGGGATGGCTACACCTTC.

This chain joins TRBV4-1 and TRBJ2-7; D may be TRBD1 (5 bases). The CDR3 spans 16 residues. V lost 3 bases and J lost 2, with 17 bases in between. Germline V CDR1 and CDR2: MGHRA, YSYEKL. The chain's CDR3 is CASSQITGTSTYEQYF. The CDR3 DNA reads as TGCGCCAGCAGCCAGATCACAGGCACCTCCACCTACGAGCAGTACTTC.

The chain links TRBV5-8 to TRBJ2-7; D perhaps matches TRBD1 (5 bases). The CDR3 consists of 13 residues. Germline assignment: CDR1 SGHTS and CDR2 YDEGEE. V lost 2 bases and J 5 bases, leaving 11 bases between the germline ends. The CDR3 loop is CASSLQVSHEQYF. CDR3 sequence (DNA): TGTGCCAGCAGCTTACAGGTCAGCCACGAGCAGTACTTC.

This sequence joins TRBV5-6 and TRBJ2-1; 12 positions match TRBD2. The CDR3 runs to 18 residues. Germline CDR1 and CDR2: SGHDT and YYEEEE. Trimming cost V 2 bases and J 5 bases; bases outside gene matches: 11. Here the CDR3 reads CASSFGPWTSGENNEQFF. As DNA, the CDR3 is TGTGCCAGCAGCTTCGGACCCTGGACTAGCGGGGAGAACAATGAGCAGTTCTTC.

V and J are TRBV6-5 and TRBJ1-5, with D unresolved. CDR3 length: 13 amino acids. V was pared by 6 bases and J by 4 bases, with 10 bases between. The germline gives CDR1 MNHEY, CDR2 SVGAGI. CDR3 DNA: TGTGCCAGCAGCCCCCGGGAGAATCAGCCCCAGCATTTT. It is translated as CASSPRENQPQHF.

The chain combines TRBV4-1 with TRBJ1-5, with 8 bases that match TRBD1. The ends lost 1 base at V and 5 bases at J; junction bases unmatched: 7. From germline, CDR1 is MGHRA and CDR2 YSYEKL. The CDR3 loop spans 16 amino acids. CDR3 residues: CASSQVGQGVYQPQHF. In DNA form, the CDR3 reads TGCGCCAGCAGCCAAGTTGGACAGGGAGTCTATCAGCCCCAGCATTTT.

For this clone: The same CDR3 can be traced to other DNA sequences in this sample. This chain connects TRBV2 to TRBJ1-5, with TRBD1 matching over 7 bases. The CDR3 loop spans 13 amino acids. V shed 6 bases, J shed 2 bases, and the junction held 1 base outside the gene matches. Per germline, CDR1 SNHLY and CDR2 FYNNEI. The DNA for the CDR3 is TGTGCCAGCAGCGACAGGGGCAATCAGCCCCAGCATTTT. This encodes CASSDRGNQPQHF.

This clone was observed a handful of times. The chain joins TRBV5-4 to TRBJ1-3, with no clear D. Trimming took 0 bases from V and 0 from J, leaving 10 bases between them. Looked up from germline, CDR1 is SGHNT and CDR2 is YYREEE (reference sequence). The CDR3 length is 16 residues. The CDR3 nucleotides read TGTGCCAGCAGCTTGGGAGGTCCGCACTCTGGAAACACCATATATTTT. Translation gives CASSLGGPHSGNTIYF.

The genes are TRBV6-5 and TRBJ1-1, with 7 bases identical to TRBD1. Germline V gene data show CDR1 as MNHEY and CDR2 as SVGAGI. The CDR3 consists of 14 residues. The V segment lost 6 bases and the J segment 0 bases; nucleotides outside the gene matches: 4. The CDR3 loop reads CASRSTGMNTEAFF. The CDR3, as DNA: TGTGCCAGCAGGTCGACAGGGATGAACACTGAAGCTTTCTTT.

The J gene is TRBJ1-5, the V gene TRBV7-9; the D gene is possibly TRBD1 (6 bases). Trimming shortened V by 2 bases and J by 2 bases, and 13 bases separated the two germline ends. CDR1 is SEHNR, CDR2 FQNEAQ, per germline (reference sequence). CDR3 size: 16 residues. The CDR3 region is CASSLWAGVGNQPQHF. For the CDR3, the DNA is TGTGCCAGCAGCTTATGGGCAGGGGTTGGCAATCAGCCCCAGCATTTT.

This clone was seen only a few times. This chain connects TRBV6-5 to TRBJ2-1, with D unclear. V was cut by 3 bases and J by 6 bases, with 3 bases left in between. Germline V CDR1 and CDR2: MNHEY, SVGAGI. This CDR3 spans 11 amino acids. The CDR3 nucleotides are TGTGCCAGCAGTTATATCAATGAGCAGTTCTTC. The encoded protein is CASSYINEQFF.

The J gene is TRBJ1-6, the V gene TRBV7-3; TRBD1 might be the D (6 bases). Germline values: CDR1 SGHTA, CDR2 FQGTGA. This CDR3 region has 15 residues. V gave up 5 bases and J gave up 0 bases, with 8 bases separating them. CDR3: CASSLDSSYNSPLHF. The CDR3 DNA is TGTGCCAGCAGCCTGGACAGCTCCTATAATTCACCCCTCCACTTT.

This clone was detected only a few times. This CDR3 is also generated by other DNA sequences in the sample. V is TRBV7-6 and J is TRBJ2-1; 7 positions match TRBD1. This CDR3 comprises 13 residues. Germline trimming cut 4 bases from V and 6 bases from J; bases unmatched to any gene: 3. From germline, CDR1 is SGHVS and CDR2 FNYEAQ. The CDR3 DNA is TGTGCCAGCAGCTCCCGACAGGGCAATGAGCAGTTCTTC. Translation: CASSSRQGNEQFF.

Only a few counts were recorded for this clone. The chain has TRBV9 and TRBJ1-2; 9 bases are shared with TRBD1. The trim removed 0 bases at V and 7 bases at J, leaving 7 bases unmatched. Looked up from germline, CDR1 is SGDLS and CDR2 is YYNGEE. This CDR3 spans 15 amino acids. The CDR3: CASSVAGGDRAGYTF. The CDR3 region has the DNA TGTGCCAGCAGCGTAGCAGGAGGGGACAGGGCTGGCTACACCTTC.

This clone has more than one count but fewer than ten. The chain uses TRBV6-1 and TRBJ2-7; possible D gene TRBD1, 6 bases. The CDR3 has 16 residues. Germline V gene data show CDR1 as MNHNS and CDR2 as SASEGT. The V gene lost 0 bases and the J gene lost 5 bases, with 17 bases spanning the gap. CDR3 sequence reads: CASSEAPSRDIHEQYF. The CDR3 nucleotides are TGTGCCAGCAGTGAAGCCCCGTCCCGGGACATTCACGAGCAGTACTTC.

The chain employs TRBV6-5 and TRBJ1-2; D is perhaps TRBD1 (5 bases). Per the germline V gene, CDR1 is MNHEY and CDR2 is SVGAGI. The germline V and J ends were trimmed by 0 bases and 7 bases, with 18 bases remaining between them. This CDR3 is 16 amino acids long. The CDR3 protein is CASSYSGGVGGGGYTF. The CDR3 DNA reads as TGTGCCAGCAGTTACTCGGGGGGGGTTGGGGGAGGTGGCTACACCTTC.

The genes are TRBV29-1 and TRBJ2-7; 8 bases fit TRBD1. The CDR3 consists of 12 residues. Germline CDR1 reads SQVTM; CDR2 reads ANQGSEA. Trimming took 6 bases from V and 2 from J; bases not matched to a gene: 3. The CDR3 protein is CSVRDRTYEQYF. The CDR3 coding sequence is TGCAGCGTAAGGGACAGGACCTACGAGCAGTACTTC.

V and J are TRBV10-3 and TRBJ2-5; 11 bases agree with TRBD2. Germline CDR1 reads ENHRY; CDR2 reads SYGVKD. The ends lost 7 bases at V and 2 bases at J; junction bases unmatched: 0. The CDR3 is 13 residues long. The chain's CDR3 is CAITSGGQETQYF. The CDR3 nucleotides are TGTGCCATCACTAGCGGGGGGCAAGAGACCCAGTACTTC.

This clone was found many times. The chain employs TRBV6-1 and TRBJ2-3; 10 positions agree with TRBD2. Unmatched junction bases numbered 5, after V lost 7 bases and J lost 1 base. The CDR3 is 15 amino acids. From germline, CDR1 is MNHNS and CDR2 SASEGT. The CDR3 is CASTTLAGGTDTQYF. The CDR3 bases are TGTGCCAGCACCACTCTAGCGGGGGGCACAGATACGCAGTATTTT.

This sequence joins TRBV5-6 and TRBJ1-1; 8 bases are a match to TRBD1. Germline V gene sequence: CDR1 SGHDT, CDR2 YYEEEE. The V and J ends lost 4 bases and 0 bases, in that order; junction bases with no gene match: 5. The CDR3 totals 15 residues. The CDR3 sequence: CASSPDRAMNTEAFF. The CDR3 DNA is TGTGCCAGCAGCCCGGACAGGGCCATGAACACTGAAGCTTTCTTT.

The chain has TRBV2 and TRBJ2-1; the D gene is possibly TRBD2 (5 bases). The CDR3 runs to 10 residues. V shed 8 bases and J shed 7 bases, with 6 bases lying between them. The germline V gene encodes CDR1 SNHLY and CDR2 FYNNEI. The CDR3 coding sequence is TGTGCCAGCGGGGAGAATGAGCAGTTCTTC. Its translation is CASGENEQFF.

The genes are TRBV6-1 and TRBJ1-2; no firm D call. The germline V and J ends were trimmed by 1 base and 3 bases, with 9 bases remaining between them. CDR1 and CDR2 from the germline V gene are MNHNS and SASEGT. This CDR3 has 14 residues. CDR3 DNA: TGTGCCAGCAGTGAAGTCTGGGGAGACTATGGCTACACCTTC. Translating gives CASSEVWGDYGYTF.

The chain is built from TRBV10-1 and TRBJ1-1; 7 bases are a match to TRBD1. The germline V gene encodes CDR1 WNHNN and CDR2 SYGVQD (reference sequence). V shed 3 bases, J shed 4 bases, and the junction held 11 bases outside the gene matches. This CDR3 has 16 residues. CDR3 sequence (DNA): TGCGCCAGCAGTGAACTCCCGACAGGGTCGAGCACTGAAGCTTTCTTT. This gives the protein CASSELPTGSSTEAFF.

A few counts support this clone. CDR3 sequence: CSAEDSAYEQYF. The CDR3 coding sequence is TGCAGCGCGGAGGACAGTGCCTACGAGCAGTACTTC. The V gene is TRBV29-1, the J gene TRBJ2-7; tentative D call: TRBD1 (6 bases). Germline V gene lookup returns CDR1 SQVTM and CDR2 ANQGSEA. The V end lost 7 bases, the J end lost 2 bases, and 12 bases lay between the germline ends. The CDR3 consists of 12 residues.

This chain connects TRBV5-7 to TRBJ2-1, with D hard to call. TRBV5-7 is given ORF status, its function remaining uncertain. Deletions cut 4 bases from V and 3 bases from J, with 17 bases between. CDR3 length: 16 residues. The CDR3 reads CASSPHSSEDYNEQFF. DNA for the CDR3: TGTGCCAGCAGCCCCCATTCGAGTGAGGACTACAATGAGCAGTTCTTC.

This clone was counted a few times. This chain connects TRBV12-5 to TRBJ1-3; no firm D call. The CDR3 spans 12 residues. Germline V gene sequence: CDR1 LGHNT, CDR2 FRNRAP. V was cut by 0 bases and J by 8 bases, with 5 bases left in between. The chain's CDR3 is CASGLVLDTIYF. The CDR3 coding sequence is TGTGCTAGTGGTTTGGTACTGGACACCATATATTTT.